The source of this TCR beta chain is a study of beta chain features in type 1 diabetes. Findings and caveats of the study: The question of HLA type influencing TCRB rearrangement was one that remained unresolved here.

The CDR3 is 15 residues long. Germline V lookup: CDR1 LNHDA, CDR2 SQIVND (reference sequence). V was cut by 3 bases and J by 1 base, with 12 bases left in between. With regard to this clone: Its antigen is unidentified.

Sequencing targeted expressed TCRB transcripts, as all isolated RNA had been reverse transcribed. The table came from immunoSEQ multiplex PCR; TCRdb's copy has only in-frame clones and leaves some out. The repertoire holds 900,000 or so clones, with 15% to 20% as singletons. The V and J genes are TRBV19 and TRBJ1-1; tentatively, D is TRBD1 (5 bases). This TCR was recovered from a woman under 30 in good health. The sequenced sample was naive CD4+ T cells from blood. The CDR3 loop reads CASSMSGTENTEAFF. CDR3 in DNA: TGTGCCAGTAGTATGTCCGGGACGGAGAACACTGAAGCTTTCTTT.